Listed here are 27 T cell receptor beta chains from one sample, sequenced in a study of sequential checkpoint blockade in melanoma. Documented treatment: randomized to nivolumab then ipilimumab (arm A) or the reverse (arm B). Data came from immunoSEQ multiplex PCR; TCRdb stores just in-frame clones and leaves some out. Of fewer than 25,000 clones in the sample, approximately 80% are singletons; the top ten hold 9.5% to 13%. This sample comprised CD8+ T cells sorted from blood (inferred from file names), obtained from a patient given nivolumab and ipilimumab in sequence. The receptors shown here come from a human donor with melanoma.

The rearrangement joins TRBV2 to TRBJ2-7, with 9 bases aligning to TRBD2. There are 15 residues in the CDR3. V shed 6 bases, J shed 3 bases, and the junction held 9 bases outside the gene matches. Germline CDR1 reads SNHLY; CDR2 reads FYNNEI. CDR3 sequence (DNA): TGTGCCAGCAGGCCTTCTAGCGGGATGGGCTACGAGCAGTACTTC. This codes for CASRPSSGMGYEQYF.

This clone was counted once. This rearrangement joins TRBV4-1 to TRBJ2-5; D gene unclear. The better agreement between TRBJ2-7 and the DNA end casts doubt on the J call. Germline lookup yields CDR1 MGHRA and CDR2 YSYEKL. This CDR3 is 11 amino acids long. CDR3 DNA sequence: TGCGCCAGCAGCCAAGGTCTCGAGCAGTACTTC. It yields the protein CASSQGLEQYF.

This rearrangement joins TRBV5-6 to TRBJ2-5; 9 bases agree with TRBD1. Germline CDR1 is SGHDT and CDR2 is YYEEEE. This CDR3 comprises 14 residues. V lost 4 bases, J lost 5 bases, and 6 bases stayed unmatched. The CDR3 DNA reads TGTGCCAGCAGCGATGGGACAGGGCGGGAGACCCAGTACTTC. This codes for CASSDGTGRETQYF.

This chain links TRBV7-2 with TRBJ2-7, with D possibly TRBD1 on 5 matching bases. CDR1 is SGHTA, CDR2 FQGNSA, per germline. The CDR3 totals 14 residues. The germline V and J ends were trimmed by 5 bases and 3 bases, with 14 bases remaining between them. As DNA, the CDR3 is TGTGCCAGCAGCGATAAAATTGACAGCTACGAGCAGTACTTC. The encoded protein is CASSDKIDSYEQYF.

The V call is TRBV11-2, the J call TRBJ2-7; no definite D call. The germline V and J ends were trimmed by 2 bases and 7 bases, with 12 bases remaining between them. CDR1 SGHAT and CDR2 FQNNGV come from the germline V gene. The CDR3 length is 13 residues. The CDR3 DNA sequence: TGTGCCAGCAGCTTACTTCCAGTGTATGAGCAGTACTTC. Translated: CASSLLPVYEQYF.

The CDR3 region has the DNA TGTGCCAGCAGCGCGCGGAGCTCCTACAATGAGCAGTTCTTC. Protein product: CASSARSSYNEQFF. This chain links TRBV7-6 with TRBJ2-1; unclear D gene. CDR1 is SGHVS and CDR2 is FNYEAQ in the germline V gene. V was trimmed by 5 bases and J by 0 bases, leaving 8 bases between them. The CDR3 contains 14 residues.

This sequence joins TRBV11-3 and TRBJ2-7, with D perhaps matching TRBD2 (6 bases). The length of the CDR3 is 16 residues. The V end lost 4 bases, the J end lost 2 bases, and 18 bases lay between the germline ends. From germline, CDR1 is SGHNT and CDR2 YENEEA. CDR3 coding DNA: TGTGCCAGCAGCTGGGCTATTGGGACTGAAACCTACGAGCAGTACTTC. This sequence encodes CASSWAIGTETYEQYF.

The V gene is TRBV19, the J gene TRBJ1-1; tentative D call: TRBD1 (5 bases). Per germline, CDR1 LNHDA and CDR2 SQIVND (reference sequence). The CDR3 totals 17 residues. V lost 0 bases and J lost 3, with 17 bases in between. This CDR3 is CASSIDRQGMDDTEAFF. CDR3 in DNA: TGTGCCAGTAGTATAGATCGGCAGGGAATGGATGACACTGAAGCTTTCTTT. The variable domain in full, with the rest retrieved from reference TRBV19 and TRBJ1-1, is DGGITQSPKYLFRKEGQNVTLSCEQNLNHDAMYWYRQDPGQGLRLIYYSQIVNDFQKGDIAEGYSVSREKKESFPLTVTSAQKNPTAFYLCASSIDRQGMDDTEAFFGQGTRLTVV.

The rearrangement uses TRBV6-5 and TRBJ1-2, with D unclear. Trimming pared 7 bases from V and 6 bases from J, leaving 12 bases between. In germline, CDR1 is MNHEY, CDR2 SVGAGI. The CDR3 sequence is 12 residues long. The CDR3 here is CASTPGGNGYTF. CDR3 in DNA: TGTGCCAGCACTCCCGGCGGGAATGGCTACACCTTC.

CDR3 sequence: CASRRDWVDTQYF. The DNA of the CDR3 is TGTGCCAGCCGCCGGGACTGGGTCGATACGCAGTATTTT. The V call is TRBV11-2, the J call TRBJ2-3; perhaps TRBD2 as D (6 bases). The CDR3 is 13 amino acids. Germline assignment: CDR1 SGHAT and CDR2 FQNNGV. Trimming stripped 8 bases from V and 6 bases from J, with 15 bases between. Combining the CDR3 with reference TRBV11-2 and TRBJ2-3 gives the whole variable domain EAGVAQSPRYKIIEKRQSVAFWCNPISGHATLYWYQQILGQGPKLLIQFQNNGVVDDSQLPKDRFSAERLKGVDSTLKIQPAKLEDSAVYLCASRRDWVDTQYFGPGTRLTVL.

Here the CDR3 reads CASSSSPAGGPDTQYF. DNA of the CDR3: TGTGCCAGCAGCTCCTCTCCAGCGGGAGGCCCAGATACGCAGTATTTT. V usage is TRBV9 and J usage is TRBJ2-3; 9 positions agree with TRBD2. The V segment lost 4 bases and the J segment 4 bases; nucleotides outside the gene matches: 10. Germline CDR1 is SGDLS and CDR2 is YYNGEE. The CDR3 has 16 amino acids.

This clone was observed a few times. The genes are TRBV28 and TRBJ1-4; 7 nucleotides line up with TRBD1. CDR3 size: 16 residues. J lost 8 bases, V lost 5 bases, and 14 bases had no gene match. CDR1 is MDHEN, CDR2 SYDVKM, per germline. This CDR3 is CASSPFIGGEEEKLFF. The CDR3 nucleotides are TGTGCCAGCAGTCCGTTTATAGGGGGCGAGGAAGAAAAACTGTTTTTT.

The V call is TRBV7-9, the J call TRBJ1-2; D is undetermined. The CDR3 totals 15 residues. V lost 0 bases and J 0 bases, leaving 8 bases between the germline ends. Germline loops: CDR1 SEHNR, CDR2 FQNEAQ (reference sequence). In nucleotides, the CDR3 is TGTGCCAGCAGCTTAGCGGGCCCTTCTAACTATGGCTACACCTTC. Amino acid sequence: CASSLAGPSNYGYTF.

The chain carries TRBV4-1 and TRBJ2-3, with D hard to call. The germline V gene has CDR1 MGHRA and CDR2 YSYEKL. The length of the CDR3 is 15 residues. Trimming shortened V by 1 base and J by 2 bases, and 10 bases separated the two germline ends. The CDR3 spells CASSQVGFITDTQYF. For the CDR3, the DNA is TGCGCCAGCAGCCAAGTCGGTTTCATCACAGATACGCAGTATTTT.

The chain has TRBV9 and TRBJ2-3; D is unclear. CDR1 is SGDLS and CDR2 is YYNGEE in the germline V gene. CDR3 length: 13 amino acids. Trimming removed 3 bases at V and 6 bases at J, with 11 bases between. Here the CDR3 DNA reads TGTGCCAGCAGCGCCGAGGCCCCGGATACGCAGTATTTT. Its translation: CASSAEAPDTQYF.

This clone was counted between two and nine times. The chain is built from TRBV27 and TRBJ2-2; D is possibly TRBD2 (5 bases). V was clipped by 5 bases and J by 4 bases, with 14 bases between them. The CDR3 is 15 amino acids. In germline, CDR1 is MNHEY, CDR2 SMNVEV (reference sequence). CDR3 nucleotide sequence: TGTGCCAGCAGTCCAACTAGTGTGGGCACCGGGGAGCTGTTTTTT. Amino acid sequence: CASSPTSVGTGELFF.

This clone occurred a few times. For the CDR3, the DNA is TGTGCCAGCAGTTTAATGGCGGGAGACATCCGGGAGCTGTTTTTT. Protein: CASSLMAGDIRELFF. V and J are TRBV27 and TRBJ2-2; 7 positions agree with TRBD2. Germline V gene data show CDR1 as MNHEY and CDR2 as SMNVEV (reference sequence). The V segment lost 2 bases and the J segment 9 bases; nucleotides outside the gene matches: 9. The CDR3 runs 15 residues.

The genes are TRBV6-4 and TRBJ1-5; 8 bases align to TRBD1. CDR3 size: 15 residues. V trimming: 6 bases; J trimming: 4 bases; junction bases outside the gene matches: 8. The germline CDR1 and CDR2 sequences are MRHNA and SNTAGT. This CDR3 reads CASRIGTGGNQPQHF. The CDR3 nucleotides read TGTGCCAGCAGGATCGGGACAGGTGGAAATCAGCCCCAGCATTTT.

The chain carries TRBV10-3 and TRBJ1-1; maybe TRBD1 (5 bases). Germline CDR1 reads ENHRY; CDR2 reads SYGVKD. The CDR3 is made up of 17 amino acids. V dropped 0 bases and J dropped 0 bases, with 14 bases sitting between them. DNA for the CDR3: TGTGCCATCAGTGAGTCAGGCGGGGGGAGCGTGAACACTGAAGCTTTCTTT. Protein sequence: CAISESGGGSVNTEAFF.

This clone was observed a handful of times. V is TRBV7-9 and J is TRBJ2-5, with TRBD2 as a possible D gene (6 bases). Germline V gene sequence: CDR1 SEHNR, CDR2 FQNEAQ (reference sequence). Trimming removed 4 bases from V and 2 bases from J, with 11 bases in between. The CDR3 has 14 residues. The CDR3 reads CASSSGLEQETQYF. Here the CDR3 DNA reads TGTGCCAGCAGCTCGGGACTGGAACAAGAGACCCAGTACTTC.

The chain combines TRBV7-9 with TRBJ2-3, with 11 bases matching TRBD2. The trim removed 5 bases at V and 4 bases at J, leaving 8 bases unmatched. The CDR3 is 16 amino acids. The germline CDR1 and CDR2 sequences are SEHNR and FQNEAQ (reference sequence). CDR3 amino acids: CASSPDVAGGPDTQYF. The CDR3 region has the DNA TGTGCCAGCAGCCCAGACGTAGCGGGAGGGCCAGATACGCAGTATTTT.

This clone was found once. One junction end disagrees with the germline gene, perhaps due to a read error. J is TRBJ2-2 and V is TRBV6-5; weak D call: TRBD1 (6 bases). The CDR3 contains 15 residues. The germline CDR1 and CDR2 sequences are MNHEY and SVGAGI. CDR3 bases: TGTGCCAGCTCCCCGCGAAGGGGGAACCCCGGGGAGCTGTTTTTT. This sequence encodes CASSPRRGNPGELFF.

This rearrangement joins TRBV4-1 to TRBJ2-1, with 11 bases fitting TRBD1. The CDR3 covers 16 residues. V was clipped by 4 bases and J by 1 base; unmatched bases: 3. Looked up from germline, CDR1 is MGHRA and CDR2 is YSYEKL. In DNA form, the CDR3 reads TGCGCCAGCAGCCTTCGGGACAGGGGGTCCTACAATGAGCAGTTCTTC. It translates to CASSLRDRGSYNEQFF.

The V call is TRBV28, the J call TRBJ1-1; 8 positions agree with TRBD1. The trim removed 4 bases at V and 1 base at J, leaving 8 bases unmatched. CDR3 length: 16 amino acids. CDR1 and CDR2 from the germline V gene are MDHEN and SYDVKM. CDR3: CASSSYRGGGNTEAFF. The CDR3 DNA reads TGTGCCAGCAGTTCGTACAGGGGGGGTGGGAACACTGAAGCTTTCTTT.

The V call is TRBV7-2, the J call TRBJ2-1, with 9 bases identical to TRBD1. The V gene's germline CDR1 is SGHTA and CDR2 FQGNSA. After removal of 4 bases from V and 14 bases from J, the junction contained 3 bases not matched to a gene. The CDR3 is 11 amino acids. CDR3 in DNA: TGTGCCAGCAGCTACGGGACAGGGAAGTTCTTC. Protein sequence: CASSYGTGKFF.

The J gene is TRBJ2-7, the V gene TRBV29-1; TRBD1 aligns across 11 bases. Germline V gives CDR1 SQVTM, CDR2 ANQGSEA. V trimming: 2 bases; J trimming: 1 base; junction bases outside the gene matches: 4. The CDR3 runs to 15 residues. The CDR3 loop reads CSVELDRGLSYEQYF. The DNA of the CDR3 is TGCAGCGTTGAACTGGACAGGGGGCTTTCCTACGAGCAGTACTTC.

This clone was found once. J is TRBJ1-4 and V is TRBV7-8; D perhaps matches TRBD1 (5 bases). Germline V CDR1 and CDR2: SGHVS, FQNEAQ. Trimming cost V 5 bases and J 3 bases, with 16 bases left between them. The CDR3 consists of 16 residues. CDR3 coding DNA: TGTGCCAGCAGCATCAGTGCCTGGGGCTCTAATGAAAAACTGTTTTTT. Translating gives CASSISAWGSNEKLFF.